The rows below give T cell receptor beta chains drawn from one sample of a study of shared clonotypes between healthy human individuals. Libraries were prepared by immunoSEQ multiplex PCR; TCRdb keeps only in-frame clonotypes and omits some of them. The table records some 2,500,000 clones, 80% to 95% of them present only once. The specimen was naive CD4+ T cells from PBMCs. The receptors derive from a man aged 18 to 30 in good health. Some clones in this sample may be carry-over from other donors' samples. Both conserved end residues are part of each CDR3. Fields, in order: J gene, V gene, D gene, CDR3 DNA, CDR3 protein. The D gene is left open where the match is weak.

TRBJ2-6,TRBV29-1,-,TGCAGCGTCGTGCCAGGGAGCTCTGGGGCCAACGTCCTGACTTTC,CSVVPGSSGANVLTF
TRBJ2-1,TRBV9,-,TGTGCCAGCAGCGCCGCTAGGGATGGGGCTTTTGGGTACAATGAGCAGTTCTTC,CASSAARDGAFGYNEQFF
TRBJ2-3,TRBV5-1,-,TGCGCCAGCAGTTCACAGGTGGTATGGCCAGATACGCAGTATTTT,CASSSQVVWPDTQYF
TRBJ1-6,TRBV4-1,TRBD1,TGCGCCAGCAGCCCGACCCGGGACAGGGGAGGGTCACCCCTCCACTTT,CASSPTRDRGGSPLHF
TRBJ1-1,TRBV28,TRBD1,TGTGCCACTAAACAGGGGAGTACTGAAGCTTTCTTT,CATKQGSTEAFF
TRBJ2-7,TRBV5-1,TRBD2,TGCGCCAGCAGCTGGAAAAACCTGGGGACTAGCGGCTCGGAGGGCGACGAGCAGTACTTC,CASSWKNLGTSGSEGDEQYF
TRBJ2-7,TRBV20-1,-,TGCAGTGCCAGGCAGAGGTACGAGCAGTACTTC,CSARQRYEQYF
TRBJ2-7,TRBV7-6,TRBD1,TGTGCCAGCAGCAAATTCCGGACAGGATCCTACGAGCAGTACTTC,CASSKFRTGSYEQYF
TRBJ2-5,TRBV7-9,-,TGTGCCAGCAGCTTATTAGCAGATGAGACCCAGTACTTC,CASSLLADETQYF
TRBJ2-1,TRBV30,-,TGTGCCTGGAGAAGGAACTGGGACTCCCACCGATATAATGAGCAGTTCTTC,CAWRRNWDSHRYNEQFF